These 15 T cell receptor beta chains were sequenced from one sample in a study of blood T cell repertoires in COVID-19. TCRdb's table, derived via immunoSEQ multiplex PCR, lists solely in-frame clones and lacks some. In the table there are over 150,000 clones, about 90% of which are singletons. The sample comprised peripheral blood. These receptors came from a man aged 50-60 years with acute or convalescent COVID-19.

The J gene is TRBJ1-5, the V gene TRBV19; 7 bases match TRBD1. CDR1 and CDR2 from the germline V gene are LNHDA and SQIVND (reference sequence). V was pared by 11 bases and J by 9 bases, with 16 bases of the junction left unmatched. This CDR3 contains 14 residues. CDR3 region: CAGGTAGAPWPQHF. Here the CDR3 DNA reads TGTGCCGGAGGGACAGCGGGAGCCCCTTGGCCCCAGCATTTT.

The V call is TRBV10-1, the J call TRBJ2-7; D unclear. V gave up 2 bases and J gave up 4 bases, with 24 bases separating them. Germline CDR1 is WNHNN and CDR2 is SYGVQD (reference sequence). This CDR3 contains 18 residues. CDR3 loop: CASSEICRRGYIDYEQYV. The CDR3 DNA is TGCGCCAGCAGTGAGATTTGTCGAAGAGGCTATATTGATTACGAGCAGTACGTC.

The V gene is TRBV23-1, the J gene TRBJ1-4; D is uncertain. TRBV23-1 carries the ORF label, with uncertain function. V was cut by 10 bases and J by 3 bases, with 12 bases left in between. CDR3 size: 13 residues. CDR3 sequence (DNA): TGCGCCACCACGGGATCCTCTAATGAAAAACTGTTTTTT. Residues: CATTGSSNEKLFF.

The chain employs TRBV27 and TRBJ2-1; a possible D gene is TRBD2 (6 bases). This CDR3 region has 14 residues. Germline V CDR1 and CDR2: MNHEY, SMNVEV (reference sequence). Trimming shortened V by 7 bases and J by 7 bases, and 17 bases separated the two germline ends. CDR3 protein: CASTWVAGLNEQFF. In DNA, the CDR3 is TGTGCCAGCACTTGGGTAGCTGGACTAAATGAGCAGTTCTTC.

This CDR3 is CAISETTGRAGNTIYF. The CDR3 nucleotides are TGTGCCATCAGTGAGACGACAGGGAGAGCTGGAAACACCATATATTTT. The V call is TRBV10-3, the J call TRBJ1-3, with TRBD1 matching 7 bases. The V segment lost 2 bases and the J segment 2 bases; nucleotides outside the gene matches: 6. The CDR3 runs 16 residues. From germline, CDR1 is ENHRY and CDR2 SYGVKD.

CDR3 sequence: CASSPPNSGGHNEQFF. CDR3 bases: TGTGCCAGCTCACCACCGAACAGCGGGGGGCACAATGAGCAGTTCTTC. The V call is TRBV18, the J call TRBJ2-1, with 9 bases identical to TRBD2. The V segment lost 0 bases and the J segment 5 bases; nucleotides outside the gene matches: 5. The CDR3 has 16 amino acids. Germline CDR1 is KGHSH and CDR2 is LQKENI.

This rearrangement joins TRBV7-9 to TRBJ2-3, with TRBD2 matching over 9 bases. With 5 bases clipped from V and 2 bases from J, the junction kept 14 bases outside the gene matches. The CDR3 sequence is 18 residues long. Germline loops: CDR1 SEHNR, CDR2 FQNEAQ (reference sequence). The CDR3 DNA sequence: TGTGCCAGCAGCCTAACCCCAATAGCGGGGGCTTACACAGATACGCAGTATTTT. It yields the protein CASSLTPIAGAYTDTQYF.

The CDR3 DNA follows: TGTGCCAGTAGTATAAAACGGGGGGCGAACACCGGGGAGCTGTTTTTT. It codes for CASSIKRGANTGELFF. This chain connects TRBV19 to TRBJ2-2; 7 bases map to TRBD2. Trimming removed 2 bases from V and 0 bases from J; junction bases left unmatched: 3. Germline assignment: CDR1 LNHDA and CDR2 SQIVND (reference sequence). The CDR3 loop spans 16 amino acids. Together with reference TRBV19 and TRBJ2-2, the CDR3 gives the full variable domain: DGGITQSPKYLFRKEGQNVTLSCEQNLNHDAMYWYRQDPGQGLRLIYYSQIVNDFQKGDIAEGYSVSREKKESFPLTVTSAQKNPTAFYLCASSIKRGANTGELFFGEGSRLTVL.

The genes are TRBV18 and TRBJ2-1; 7 nucleotides match TRBD2. V dropped 6 bases and J dropped 5; count of bases not matched to a gene: 10. The CDR3 is made up of 15 amino acids. Germline values: CDR1 KGHSH, CDR2 LQKENI. Written as DNA, the CDR3 is TGTGCCAGCTCGCGTGCTAGCGGCCTAAACAATGAGCAGTTCTTC. Amino acid sequence: CASSRASGLNNEQFF. The complete variable domain, with remaining parts taken from reference TRBV18 and TRBJ2-1, reads NAGVMQNPRHLVRRRGQEARLRCSPMKGHSHVYWYRQLPEEGLKFMVYLQKENIIDESGMPKERFSAEFPKEGPSILRIQQVVRGDSAAYFCASSRASGLNNEQFFGPGTRLTVL.

The chain combines TRBV6-4 with TRBJ2-1, with a tentative D call TRBD2 (5 bases). V lost 2 bases and J 11 bases, leaving 16 bases between the germline ends. This CDR3 has 14 amino acids. The germline V gene encodes CDR1 MRHNA and CDR2 SNTAGT. CDR3 nucleotides: TGTGCCAGCAGTGACCGAAGCGGTTACACGAAGCAGTTCTTC. This translates into CASSDRSGYTKQFF.

CDR3 nucleotide sequence: TGTGCCAGCACGACAGGGTGGAATCAGCCCCAGCATTTT. It specifies CASTTGWNQPQHF. The rearrangement uses TRBV28 and TRBJ1-5, with 7 bases identical to TRBD1. There are 13 residues in the CDR3. Germline V gene data show CDR1 as MDHEN and CDR2 as SYDVKM. V trimming: 7 bases; J trimming: 4 bases; junction bases outside the gene matches: 4. Full variable domain (rest looked up from reference TRBV28 and TRBJ1-5): DVKVTQSSRYLVKRTGEKVFLECVQDMDHENMFWYRQDPGLGLRLIYFSYDVKMKEKGDIPEGYSVSREKKERFSLILESASTNQTSMYLCASTTGWNQPQHFGDGTRLSIL.

In this sample, this clone turned up a few times. CDR3 sequence (DNA): TGTGCCACCAGCAGAGAAGCCTCCCCTTTTGGCATTCAGTACTTC. It is translated as CATSREASPFGIQYF. The V gene is TRBV15, the J gene TRBJ2-4, with D uncertain. The CDR3 is 15 amino acids. V lost 0 bases to trimming and J lost 9 bases, with 15 bases between them. The germline gives CDR1 LNHNV, CDR2 YYDKDF (reference sequence).

The genes are TRBV10-3 and TRBJ2-1, with D perhaps matching TRBD2 (5 bases). The CDR3 runs to 15 residues. V shed 5 bases and J shed 4 bases, with 15 bases lying between them. Germline V lookup: CDR1 ENHRY, CDR2 SYGVKD. Here the CDR3 DNA reads TGTGCCATCAGTTTAAGCCTAGCAGAATACAATGAGCAGTTCTTC. It codes for CAISLSLAEYNEQFF.

The V gene is TRBV24-1, the J gene TRBJ2-7, with a possible D match to TRBD1 (5 bases). CDR1 and CDR2 from the germline V gene are KGHDR and SFDVKD. The V gene lost 6 bases and the J gene lost 1 base, with 9 bases spanning the gap. The CDR3 contains 13 residues. As DNA, the CDR3 is TGTGCCACCAGTTTGGCAGGGTCCTACGAGCAGTACTTC. This gives the protein CATSLAGSYEQYF.

V gene TRBV6-5 combines with J gene TRBJ2-7; D may be TRBD1 (6 bases). V was pared by 8 bases and J by 7 bases, with 15 bases between. Germline loops: CDR1 MNHEY, CDR2 SVGAGI. The CDR3 runs 12 residues. CDR3 sequence: CASGQGIGEQYF. The CDR3 DNA is TGTGCCAGCGGTCAGGGGATAGGGGAGCAGTACTTC.